This TCR beta chain was identified in a study of blood T cell repertoires in COVID-19. Study at large: Sources were T cells, B-cell-depleted T cells, or PBMCs; the material itself was cDNA or gDNA.

This clone showed up just a few times. Trimming cost V 8 bases and J 2 bases, with 13 bases left between them. The germline CDR1 and CDR2 sequences are MRHNA and SNTAGT. This CDR3 spans 13 amino acids. Assay used: immunoSEQ multiplex PCR; TCRdb lists only in-frame clones, some missing. The sample records 250,000 to 350,000 clones, over 75% being singletons. Participants were aged about 18 to 100 years from more than 20 US areas. Researchers sorted participants into cohorts using their self-reported clinical history. Among Cohort 3 donors, those recovered had two negative PCRs, clearance, or symptom resolution.

The material sequenced was PBMCs or T cells enriched from blood (not recorded which). This TCR came from a woman aged 30 to 39 who had recovered from COVID-19. The chain joins TRBV6-4 to TRBJ2-7; D gene unclear. The CDR3 sequence: CASPPSRAYEQYF. DNA for the CDR3: TGTGCCAGCCCGCCGAGTCGGGCCTACGAGCAGTACTTC.